This T cell receptor (beta chain) originates from a study of T-cell reconstitution after alpha-beta-depleted transplantation in children. Study-level results: One year post-transplant, T-cell counts and diversity were largely derived from T cells produced anew.

The library targeted TCRbeta and was prepared with unique molecular identifiers. TCRdb passed the PCR reads through MiXCR, listing each CDR3 protein once. The sample contains about 900,000 distinct CDR3 sequences, roughly 31% of which appear only once. Notes on this clonotype: Its specificity is not known.

V lost 3 bases and J lost 5; bases outside the gene matches: 6. CDR3 length: 14 amino acids. Germline CDR1 and CDR2: KGHSH and LQKENI. The V gene is TRBV18, the J gene TRBJ1-1; 7 bases map to TRBD1. The sequencing here drew on PBMCs, mostly from graft donor cells, taken 360 days after TCRalphabeta/CD19-depleted stem cell transplant. This receptor was taken from a boy younger than two who had a stem cell transplant for SCID, so the T cells may come from the graft donor. The CDR3 is CASSPSGGKTEAFF. Here the CDR3 DNA reads TGTGCCAGCTCACCGTCAGGGGGTAAAACTGAAGCTTTCTTT.